The 15 T cell receptor beta chains given below trace back to one sample, sequenced in a study of immune evolution from preneoplasia to lung adenocarcinoma. Some clones are missing from TCRdb's copy, which holds only in-frame ones; the method was immunoSEQ multiplex PCR. The table lists some 16,000 clones, 70% to 90% of them singletons. Sequencing was performed on FFPE invasive lung adenocarcinoma tissue. These TCRs come from a person between 65 and 79 years old with invasive lung adenocarcinoma.

V is TRBV15 and J is TRBJ2-7; D ambiguous. This CDR3 spans 14 amino acids. V shed 1 base and J shed 2 bases, with 9 bases lying between them. Germline CDR1 reads LNHNV; CDR2 reads YYDKDF (reference sequence). The CDR3 here is CATSRVRPPYEQYF. The CDR3 DNA reads as TGTGCCACCAGCAGAGTAAGGCCGCCCTACGAGCAGTACTTC.

The chain employs TRBV11-2 and TRBJ2-7, with D hard to call. The V and J ends lost 5 bases and 3 bases respectively, with 8 bases between them. The CDR3 spans 12 residues. The germline V gene has CDR1 SGHAT and CDR2 FQNNGV. CDR3 residues: CASSGGFYEQYF. In DNA, the CDR3 is TGTGCCAGCAGCGGTGGATTCTACGAGCAGTACTTC.

The CDR3 region has the DNA TGCGCCAGCAGCCAAGAACGCGTCGGGGTTGCTGGGCCCCAGCATTTT. Amino acid sequence: CASSQERVGVAGPQHF. The chain has TRBV4-1 and TRBJ1-5; D remains ambiguous. Germline CDR1 is MGHRA and CDR2 is YSYEKL. V shed 0 bases and J shed 9 bases, with 18 bases lying between them. The length of the CDR3 is 16 residues.

To note about this clone: Germline and junction disagree at one end, which may indicate a read error. The chain links TRBV10-3 to TRBJ2-7; 10 positions agree with TRBD2. This CDR3 is built from 12 residues. The germline V gene has CDR1 ENHRY and CDR2 SYGVKD. The CDR3 nucleotides read TGTGCCATCAGTGAGAGCTCTAGCGGGAGCAACTTC. It specifies CAISESSSGSNF.

The genes are TRBV5-1 and TRBJ2-3, with D unclear. The CDR3 runs to 14 residues. Trimming took off 7 bases at V and 4 bases at J, with 16 bases between the two ends. Germline V lookup: CDR1 SGHRS, CDR2 YFSETQ. Here the CDR3 reads CASGRSSQADTQYF. CDR3 sequence (DNA): TGCGCCAGCGGAAGGAGCAGTCAGGCAGATACGCAGTATTTT.

The chain carries TRBV4-1 and TRBJ2-2, with 9 bases identical to TRBD1. CDR1 MGHRA and CDR2 YSYEKL come from the germline V gene. CDR3 length equals 17 residues. The V and J ends lost 0 bases and 5 bases, in that order; junction bases with no gene match: 7. Here the CDR3 DNA reads TGCGCCAGCAGCCAAGAGAACAGGGGGCTCTTTACCGGGGAGCTGTTTTTT. As protein: CASSQENRGLFTGELFF.

CDR3 in amino acids: CASSWGGTRGTDTQYF. The CDR3, as DNA: TGTGCCAGCAGCTGGGGGGGGACGCGAGGCACAGATACGCAGTATTTT. V is TRBV11-2 and J is TRBJ2-3; 7 bases fit TRBD2. CDR1 is SGHAT, CDR2 FQNNGV, per germline. This CDR3 has 16 residues. V lost 4 bases, J lost 1 base, and 8 bases stayed unmatched.

The chain carries TRBV10-3 and TRBJ2-2, with D maybe TRBD1 (5 bases). The CDR3 is 16 residues long. Germline V gives CDR1 ENHRY, CDR2 SYGVKD. Trimming shortened V by 6 bases and J by 3 bases, and 17 bases separated the two germline ends. DNA of the CDR3: TGTGCCATCAGGGAACCAGGGTCCCCGGACACCGGGGAGCTGTTTTTT. This gives the protein CAIREPGSPDTGELFF.

This clone was recorded a few times. The genes are TRBV6-5 and TRBJ2-1, with 8 bases that match TRBD1. The V segment lost 6 bases and the J segment 2 bases; nucleotides outside the gene matches: 6. The CDR3 totals 15 residues. Germline loops: CDR1 MNHEY, CDR2 SVGAGI. In DNA form, the CDR3 reads TGTGCCAGCAGCCCGGACAGGGACCCCTACAATGAGCAGTTCTTC. Protein: CASSPDRDPYNEQFF.

This clone has only a few counts. The chain has TRBV29-1 and TRBJ1-4, with TRBD1 as a possible D gene (5 bases). V lost 7 bases to trimming and J lost 3 bases, with 15 bases between them. CDR1 and CDR2 from the germline V gene are SQVTM and ANQGSEA. The CDR3 spans 14 residues. In DNA, the CDR3 is TGCAGCGCCAGACTAGGGGCCTCTAATGAAAAACTGTTTTTT. Amino acids: CSARLGASNEKLFF.

The chain links TRBV27 to TRBJ2-7, with 7 bases fitting TRBD2. This CDR3 contains 16 residues. V lost 0 bases and J lost 4; bases outside the gene matches: 9. CDR1 is MNHEY and CDR2 is SMNVEV in the germline V gene (reference sequence). The CDR3 loop is CASSLSGQRDIYEQYF. CDR3 nucleotide sequence: TGTGCCAGCAGTTTATCGGGTCAGCGGGATATTTACGAGCAGTACTTC.

This clone has just a few counts. The V and J genes are TRBV28 and TRBJ2-7, with D perhaps TRBD2 (7 bases). CDR3 length equals 17 residues. V lost 5 bases to trimming and J lost 2 bases, with 22 bases between them. Per germline, CDR1 MDHEN and CDR2 SYDVKM. CDR3 DNA sequence: TGTGCCAGCAGTCTCGGCGGGGGCGGCCCCTATCCCTACGAGCAGTACTTC. Encoded protein: CASSLGGGGPYPYEQYF.

The chain joins TRBV11-2 to TRBJ2-2; D gene uncertain. This CDR3 region has 14 residues. V shed 4 bases and J shed 3 bases, with 9 bases lying between them. Germline V lookup: CDR1 SGHAT, CDR2 FQNNGV. The CDR3 region is CASSSAPDTGELFF. The CDR3 coding sequence is TGTGCCAGCAGCTCGGCTCCCGACACCGGGGAGCTGTTTTTT.

The CDR3 nucleotides are TGTGCCAGCAGCGCGGACAGCGGCGATGAGCAGTTCTTC. This sequence encodes CASSADSGDEQFF. This chain joins TRBV9 and TRBJ2-1; TRBD1 is a possible D gene (6 bases). V lost 3 bases and J 8 bases, leaving 12 bases between the germline ends. CDR3 length: 13 residues. Germline values: CDR1 SGDLS, CDR2 YYNGEE. Filled out from reference TRBV9 and TRBJ2-1, the complete variable domain reads DSGVTQTPKHLITATGQRVTLRCSPRSGDLSVYWYQQSLDQGLQFLIQYYNGEERAKGNILERFSAQQFPDLHSELNLSSLELGDSALYFCASSADSGDEQFFGPGTRLTVL.

The CDR3 sequence is CASSLVLLLPVNTEAFF. The CDR3 bases are TGTGCCAGCAGCTTAGTTCTCCTCTTACCCGTGAACACTGAAGCTTTCTTT. The chain has TRBV11-2 and TRBJ1-1; D is unclear. The CDR3 sequence is 17 residues long. V lost 1 base, J lost 0 bases, and 15 bases lay in between. Germline values: CDR1 SGHAT, CDR2 FQNNGV.